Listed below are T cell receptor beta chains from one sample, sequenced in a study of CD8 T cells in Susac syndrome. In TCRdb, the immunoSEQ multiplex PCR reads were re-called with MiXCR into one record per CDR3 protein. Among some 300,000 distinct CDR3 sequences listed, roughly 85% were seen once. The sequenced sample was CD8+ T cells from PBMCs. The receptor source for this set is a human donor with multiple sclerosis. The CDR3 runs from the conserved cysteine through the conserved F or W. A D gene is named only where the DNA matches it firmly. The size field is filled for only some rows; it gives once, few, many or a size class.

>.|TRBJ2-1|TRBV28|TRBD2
CASRAGLAGVYEQFF
TGTGCCAGCAGAGCGGGACTAGCGGGAGTCTATGAGCAGTTCTTC
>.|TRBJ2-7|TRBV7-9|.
CASSTDRDMATYEQYF
TGTGCCAGCAGCACCGACCGGGACATGGCGACCTACGAGCAGTACTTC
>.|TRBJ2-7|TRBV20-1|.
CSAHGATYEQYF
TGCAGTGCTCACGGGGCTACCTACGAGCAGTACTTC
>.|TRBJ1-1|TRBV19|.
CASTEGLMNTEAFF
TGTGCCAGTACCGAGGGGCTCATGAACACTGAAGCTTTCTTT
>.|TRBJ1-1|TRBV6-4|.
CASSAGARGEAFF
TGTGCCAGCAGTGCCGGGGCGCGAGGTGAAGCTTTCTTT
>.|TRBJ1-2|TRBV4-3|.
CASSQDSSGNYGYTF
TGCGCCAGCAGCCAAGATTCGTCAGGGAACTATGGCTACACCTTC
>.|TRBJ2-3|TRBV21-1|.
CASIPPPATGRPSTDTQYF
TGTGCCAGCATCCCACCCCCCGCGACAGGGAGACCTAGCACAGATACGCAGTATTTT
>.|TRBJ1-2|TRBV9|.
CASSPGPLDGYTF
TGTGCCAGCAGCCCGGGGCCTCTAGATGGCTACACCTTC
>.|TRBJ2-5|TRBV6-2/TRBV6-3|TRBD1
CASKSSSTGALETQYF
TGTGCCAGCAAATCGTCCTCAACAGGGGCTCTCGAGACCCAGTACTTC
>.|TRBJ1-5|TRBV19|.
CASSMVGGPSGGPQHF
TGTGCCAGTAGTATGGTGGGAGGGCCGTCCGGGGGGCCCCAGCATTTT
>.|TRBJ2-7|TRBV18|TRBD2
CASSPTGTSSYEQYF
TGTGCCAGCTCACCAACCGGGACTAGCTCCTACGAGCAGTACTTC
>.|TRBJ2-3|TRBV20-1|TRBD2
CSARPYSSGSPLNTDTQYF
TGCAGTGCTAGACCGTACTCGAGCGGGAGTCCTCTAAACACAGATACGCAGTATTTT
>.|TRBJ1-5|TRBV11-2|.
CASSNGQLSNQPQHF
TGTGCCAGCAGTAATGGACAGCTTAGCAATCAGCCCCAGCATTTT
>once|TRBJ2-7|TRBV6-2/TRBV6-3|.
CASRAQGFLHEQYF
TGTGCCAGCAGGGCCCAGGGTTTCCTCCACGAGCAGTACTTC
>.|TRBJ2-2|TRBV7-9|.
CASSLGGSVTGELFF
TGTGCCAGCAGCTTAGGTGGATCGGTCACCGGGGAGCTGTTTTTT
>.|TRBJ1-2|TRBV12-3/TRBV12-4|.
CASSFLGQHYGYTF
TGTGCCAGCAGTTTTTTGGGCCAGCACTATGGCTACACCTTC
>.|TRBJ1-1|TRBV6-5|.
CASSYSLAPMNTEAFF
TGTGCCAGCAGTTACAGCCTGGCCCCAATGAACACTGAAGCTTTCTTT
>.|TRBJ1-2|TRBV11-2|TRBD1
CASSLVGQEVSGYTF
TGTGCCAGCAGCTTAGTGGGACAGGAGGTCTCTGGCTACACCTTC
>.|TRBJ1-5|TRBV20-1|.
CSASGALGGQPQHF
TGCAGTGCCTCCGGGGCCCTCGGTGGTCAGCCCCAGCATTTT
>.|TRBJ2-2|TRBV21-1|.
CASSKVWSLKNTGELFF
TGTGCCAGCAGCAAAGTTTGGTCACTAAAGAACACCGGGGAGCTGTTTTTT
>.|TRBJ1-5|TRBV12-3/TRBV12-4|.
CASSLRPVGLSNQPQHF
TGTGCCAGCAGTTTACGTCCCGTGGGGTTGAGCAATCAGCCCCAGCATTTT
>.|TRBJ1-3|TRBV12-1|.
CASSPDLLSGNTIYF
TGTGCCAGCAGTCCTGACCTACTGTCTGGAAACACCATATATTTT
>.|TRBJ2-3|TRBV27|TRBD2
CASSILTSGGFPGGTDTQYF
TGTGCCAGCAGTATCTTAACTAGCGGGGGTTTCCCCGGCGGCACAGATACGCAGTATTTT
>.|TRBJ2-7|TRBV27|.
CASSSGGGAYEKYF
TGTGCCAGCAGTTCCGGTGGGGGGGCCTACGAGAAGTACTTC
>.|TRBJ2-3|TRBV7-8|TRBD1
CASSFTAWGQSTDTQYF
TGTGCCAGCAGCTTCACCGCATGGGGACAGAGCACAGATACGCAGTATTTT
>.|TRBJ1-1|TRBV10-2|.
CASRAGPAVNTEAFF
TGCGCCAGCAGAGCAGGGCCGGCGGTGAACACTGAAGCTTTCTTT
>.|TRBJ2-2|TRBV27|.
CASSFGATGELFF
TGTGCCAGCAGTTTCGGGGCTACCGGGGAGCTGTTTTTT
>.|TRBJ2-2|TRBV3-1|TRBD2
CASSRVAGGHTGELFF
TGTGCCAGCAGCCGAGTAGCGGGAGGGCATACCGGGGAGCTGTTTTTT
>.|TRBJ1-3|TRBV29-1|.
CSVVYSYSGNTIYF
TGCAGCGTTGTATACAGCTACTCTGGAAACACCATATATTTT
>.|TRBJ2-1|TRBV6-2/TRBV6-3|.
CASLGLVQASYNEQFF
TGTGCCAGCCTGGGGTTGGTGCAAGCCTCCTACAATGAGCAGTTCTTC
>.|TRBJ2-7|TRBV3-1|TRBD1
CASSRGTGFLYEQYF
TGTGCCAGCAGCCGAGGGACAGGCTTTCTTTACGAGCAGTACTTC
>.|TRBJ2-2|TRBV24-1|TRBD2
CATTSGRASTGELFF
TGTGCCACCACTAGCGGGAGGGCCAGCACCGGGGAGCTGTTTTTT
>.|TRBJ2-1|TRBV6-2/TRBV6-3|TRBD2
CASSYGAGTSVTSSYNEQFF
TGTGCCAGCAGTTACGGGGCCGGGACTAGCGTAACGAGCTCCTACAATGAGCAGTTCTTC
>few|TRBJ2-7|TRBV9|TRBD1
CASSAAGTGLHEQYF
TGTGCCAGCAGCGCCGCCGGGACAGGGTTACACGAGCAGTACTTC
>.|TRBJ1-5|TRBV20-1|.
CSVSSVGGTGQPQHF
TGCAGTGTTTCGTCAGTGGGAGGGACGGGTCAGCCCCAGCATTTT
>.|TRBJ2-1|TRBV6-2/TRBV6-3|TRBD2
CASSPLLPGLDNEQFF
TGTGCCAGCAGTCCCCTTTTACCCGGACTAGACAATGAGCAGTTCTTC